This T cell receptor beta chain was sequenced during a study of PD-1 blockade in classical Hodgkin lymphoma. The time point is: cycle 4 day 1 (C4D1), after six to seven weeks of nivolumab. Every patient was affected by relapse after autologous stem cell transplantation, while exposure to brentuximab vedotin was not uniform. With regard to this clone: Its specificity is not known.

TCRdb's copy holds only in-frame clones and misses some; the assay was immunoSEQ multiplex PCR. Of roughly 96,000 clones detected, about 93% appear once; the ten largest clones hold around 2%. Study results and limitations: Those patients who began receiving nivolumab less than 1 year after ASCT had lower diversity, and they were excluded. At baseline, newly diagnosed patients reportedly showed less TCR diversity than healthy donors. Newly diagnosed patients had diversity similar to the baseline diversity of complete responders. No one has yet defined what causes the repertoire differences, which may be disease activity or prior therapy.

Sequenced material: peripheral blood mononuclear cells (PBMCs), taken before the fourth cycle of nivolumab. The receptor was derived from a human donor with classical Hodgkin lymphoma.

The CDR3 spells CASSDLAEQETQYF. The CDR3 bases are TGCGCCAGCAGTGACTTAGCGGAACAAGAGACCCAGTACTTC. This sequence joins TRBV10-1 and TRBJ2-5, with D possibly TRBD2 on 6 matching bases. CDR3 length equals 14 residues. Germline-derived CDR1 and CDR2 are WNHNN and SYGVQD (reference sequence). Trimming removed 3 bases from V and 2 bases from J, with 10 bases in between.